One and the same sample provided the 30 T cell receptor beta chains below, sequenced in a study of CD8 T cells in Susac syndrome. RNA totalling about 0.45 to 1 ug underwent reverse transcription with random hexamers. From the immunoSEQ multiplex PCR reads, TCRdb called clonotypes with MiXCR, one entry per CDR3 protein. The table has some 250,000 distinct CDR3 sequences, 90% to 96% seen once; the top ten hold 0.08% to 0.11%. The sequenced material came from CD4+ T cells from PBMCs. These receptors were obtained from a human donor with Susac syndrome.

The CDR3: CASSLLRSYEQYF. The CDR3 DNA reads as TGTGCCAGCAGTTTACTCCGTTCCTACGAGCAGTACTTC. This chain uses TRBV12-3 or TRBV12-4 with TRBJ2-7; D not resolved. The CDR3 has 13 residues. V dropped 2 bases and J dropped 1 base, with 6 bases sitting between them.

V and J are TRBV29-1 and TRBJ2-1, with 10 bases lining up with TRBD2. CDR3 size: 14 residues. Germline assignment: CDR1 SQVTM and CDR2 ANQGSEA. The ends lost 5 bases at V and 4 bases at J; junction bases unmatched: 5. CDR3 coding DNA: TGCAGCGTTCAAGCGGGAGGGCTGTACAATGAGCAGTTCTTC. Its translation is CSVQAGGLYNEQFF.

In DNA, the CDR3 is TGTGCCAGCAGCTTAGTGGTCGGGGCCGGGGAGCTGTTTTTT. Residues: CASSLVVGAGELFF. The chain recombines TRBV7-2 with TRBJ2-2; D perhaps matches TRBD2 (5 bases). The V end lost 1 base, the J end lost 6 bases, and 9 bases lay between the germline ends. Germline V CDR1 and CDR2: SGHTA, FQGNSA. The CDR3 covers 14 residues.

The chain combines TRBV28 with TRBJ2-3; TRBD2 matches 15 bases. After removal of 6 bases from V and 2 bases from J, the junction contained 6 bases not matched to a gene. There are 17 residues in the CDR3. Germline CDR1 MDHEN, CDR2 SYDVKM. CDR3 nucleotide sequence: TGTGCCAGCAGCATTGGACTAGCGGGAGGGTCCACAGATACGCAGTATTTT. Protein: CASSIGLAGGSTDTQYF.

The genes are TRBV12-3 or TRBV12-4 and TRBJ1-1, with D possibly being TRBD1 (6 bases). Trimming removed 1 base at V and 4 bases at J, with 10 bases between. This CDR3 is built from 14 residues. The chain's CDR3 is CASSLVPGATEAFF. CDR3 nucleotides: TGTGCCAGCAGTTTAGTCCCAGGGGCCACTGAAGCTTTCTTT.

This chain joins TRBV30 and TRBJ1-1; D remains ambiguous. With 3 bases removed from V and 0 bases from J, the gap between germline ends came to 8 bases. CDR1 is GTSNPN and CDR2 is SVGIG in the germline V gene (reference sequence). CDR3 length: 13 amino acids. The CDR3 DNA sequence: TGTGCCTGGAGCACGATGGTGAACACTGAAGCTTTCTTT. Translating gives CAWSTMVNTEAFF. The full variable domain, completed using reference TRBV30 and TRBJ1-1, is SQTIHQWPATLVQPVGSPLSLECTVEGTSNPNLYWYRQAAGRGLQLLFYSVGIGQISSEVPQNLSASRPQDRQFILSSKKLLLSDSGFYLCAWSTMVNTEAFFGQGTRLTVV.

The chain uses TRBV6-5 and TRBJ1-1; D may be TRBD1 (5 bases). The CDR3 loop spans 11 amino acids. Trimming took off 7 bases at V and 3 bases at J, with 6 bases between the two ends. Per the germline V gene, CDR1 is MNHEY and CDR2 is SVGAGI. The CDR3 sequence: CASTGDTEAFF. Here the CDR3 DNA reads TGTGCCAGCACGGGGGACACTGAAGCTTTCTTT.

The CDR3 spells CASSHESGRNTGELFF. The CDR3 nucleotides read TGTGCCAGCAGCCATGAGAGCGGGAGGAACACCGGGGAGCTGTTTTTT. This rearrangement joins TRBV3-1 to TRBJ2-2, with 8 bases fitting TRBD2. Germline-derived CDR1 and CDR2 are LGHDT and YNNKEL (reference sequence). The CDR3 loop spans 16 amino acids. The V and J ends lost 3 bases and 1 base, in that order; junction bases with no gene match: 4.

This clonotype was seen just once. This chain uses TRBV7-6 with TRBJ2-5, with 8 bases fitting TRBD1. In germline, CDR1 is SGHVS, CDR2 FNYEAQ. The CDR3 runs 16 residues. Trimming took 10 bases from V and 4 from J; bases not matched to a gene: 17. The CDR3 DNA is TGTGCCACCCTCACAGCTTCCTCAGGGGGCGGAGAGACCCAGTACTTC. Protein: CATLTASSGGGETQYF.

This chain joins TRBV27 and TRBJ1-3, with 8 bases lining up with TRBD1. Germline lookup yields CDR1 MNHEY and CDR2 SMNVEV (reference sequence). The trim removed 4 bases at V and 4 bases at J, leaving 9 bases unmatched. This CDR3 has 16 amino acids. The CDR3 DNA sequence: TGTGCCAGCAGTTCCCCCCGACAGGGGACGGGAAACACCATATATTTT. It is translated as CASSSPRQGTGNTIYF.

The chain links TRBV15 to TRBJ1-2; D gene ambiguous. Trimming removed 3 bases from V and 2 bases from J, with 10 bases in between. The germline V gene has CDR1 LNHNV and CDR2 YYDKDF (reference sequence). The CDR3 length is 14 residues. DNA for the CDR3: TGTGCCACCAGCAGGCCTGGGTCGAACTATGGCTACACCTTC. Amino acids: CATSRPGSNYGYTF.

The chain joins TRBV6-6 to TRBJ1-1, with a weak D call TRBD1 (6 bases). CDR3 length: 16 residues. V was pared by 0 bases and J by 3 bases, with 14 bases between. In germline, CDR1 is MNHNY, CDR2 SVGAGI (reference sequence). The DNA for the CDR3 is TGTGCCAGCAGTTACTCGCCTTTTGGGGGCTACACTGAAGCTTTCTTT. This translates into CASSYSPFGGYTEAFF.

This sequence joins TRBV11-2 and TRBJ2-7; 8 positions match TRBD1. The CDR3 is 15 amino acids. The germline V gene has CDR1 SGHAT and CDR2 FQNNGV. J was trimmed by 7 bases and V by 5 bases; bases with no gene match: 13. The CDR3 bases are TGTGCCAGCAGCCTATATACGGGACAGGTCTTTGAGCAGTACTTC. Amino acid sequence: CASSLYTGQVFEQYF. Full variable domain (remainder filled in from reference TRBV11-2 and TRBJ2-7): EAGVAQSPRYKIIEKRQSVAFWCNPISGHATLYWYQQILGQGPKLLIQFQNNGVVDDSQLPKDRFSAERLKGVDSTLKIQPAKLEDSAVYLCASSLYTGQVFEQYFGPGTRLTVT.

The V and J genes are TRBV20-1 and TRBJ2-5; D not certain. Germline V gene lookup returns CDR1 DFQATT and CDR2 SNEGSKA (reference sequence). The CDR3 is 13 amino acids. Trimming pared 4 bases from V and 1 base from J, leaving 10 bases between. Here the CDR3 reads CSAKMRIQETQYF. In DNA form, the CDR3 reads TGCAGTGCTAAAATGAGGATCCAAGAGACCCAGTACTTC.

The chain carries TRBV20-1 and TRBJ1-1, with D perhaps TRBD1 (6 bases). Trimming took off 0 bases at V and 6 bases at J, with 8 bases between the two ends. This CDR3 region has 12 residues. In germline, CDR1 is DFQATT, CDR2 SNEGSKA (reference sequence). This CDR3 is CSARDGTPEAFF. As DNA, the CDR3 is TGCAGTGCTAGAGATGGGACACCTGAAGCTTTCTTT.

The genes are TRBV5-4 and TRBJ2-5; D gene ambiguous. CDR3 length equals 16 residues. Between the trimmed V and J ends, which lost 3 bases and 5 bases, there was a span of 20 bases. The germline V gene encodes CDR1 SGHNT and CDR2 YYREEE (reference sequence). CDR3 nucleotides: TGTGCCAGCAGCTCAAAGATGGCTTCTCTGGGTGAGACCCAGTACTTC. Residues: CASSSKMASLGETQYF.

A note on this clonotype: The junction and the germline gene differ at one end; a read error may be behind it. The rearrangement uses TRBV15 and TRBJ2-7; D unclear. CDR3 length: 12 amino acids. Per germline, CDR1 LNHNV and CDR2 YYDKDF (reference sequence). This CDR3 is CATSRDGGMPGF. The CDR3 coding sequence is TGTGCCACCAGCAGAGATGGTGGGATGCCTGGCTTC.

CDR3 sequence reads: CSVGLVNEKLFF. In DNA, the CDR3 is TGCAGCGTTGGATTAGTGAATGAAAAACTGTTTTTT. The rearrangement links TRBV29-1 to TRBJ1-4; D uncertain. Trimming took 4 bases from V and 5 from J, leaving 8 bases between them. The CDR3 is 12 residues long. Per the germline V gene, CDR1 is SQVTM and CDR2 is ANQGSEA.

The V and J genes are TRBV9 and TRBJ2-7, with D possibly being TRBD1 (5 bases). Trimming removed 0 bases at V and 0 bases at J, with 7 bases between. There are 14 residues in the CDR3. Germline CDR1 SGDLS, CDR2 YYNGEE. CDR3 loop: CASSVAGLSYEQYF. DNA of the CDR3: TGTGCCAGCAGCGTAGCAGGGCTCTCCTACGAGCAGTACTTC.

The chain uses TRBV20-1 and TRBJ2-5; D could derive from TRBD1 or TRBD2 (5 bases each). Germline lookup yields CDR1 DFQATT and CDR2 SNEGSKA (reference sequence). V lost 5 bases and J 2 bases, leaving 9 bases between the germline ends. The CDR3 totals 12 residues. The CDR3 DNA is TGCAGTGCTGGGACCCTACAAGAGACCCAGTACTTC. It codes for CSAGTLQETQYF.

The V call is TRBV10-3, the J call TRBJ2-5; 8 bases match TRBD2. Per the germline V gene, CDR1 is ENHRY and CDR2 is SYGVKD. J was trimmed by 5 bases and V by 10 bases; bases with no gene match: 12. The CDR3 runs 14 residues. The CDR3 loop is CATAGGGLRETQYF. The CDR3, as DNA: TGTGCCACCGCCGGGGGGGGGCTAAGGGAGACCCAGTACTTC.

This clonotype has a handful of counts. This chain joins TRBV12-3 or TRBV12-4 and TRBJ1-2; D call uncertain. Trimming removed 8 bases at V and 8 bases at J, with 18 bases between. The length of the CDR3 is 13 residues. In nucleotides, the CDR3 is TGTGCCAGCTCCCTACTCGGTGGAGGCGGCTACACCTTC. This sequence encodes CASSLLGGGGYTF.

The chain carries TRBV20-1 and TRBJ2-3, with 9 bases matching TRBD2. The CDR3 extends over 15 amino acids. The germline gives CDR1 DFQATT, CDR2 SNEGSKA (reference sequence). J was trimmed by 2 bases and V by 2 bases; bases with no gene match: 5. The CDR3: CSARTTSGSTDTQYF. CDR3 DNA: TGCAGTGCTAGAACGACTAGCGGATCCACAGATACGCAGTATTTT.

The rearrangement links TRBV18 to TRBJ2-7, with 8 bases that match TRBD2. The CDR3 covers 16 residues. CDR1 is KGHSH and CDR2 is LQKENI in the germline V gene. Trimming at V came to 3 bases and at J to 11 bases, leaving 18 bases not matched to a gene. The CDR3 is CASSPPGLGDTGPEYF. Written as DNA, the CDR3 is TGTGCCAGCTCACCCCCGGGACTAGGGGATACGGGGCCGGAGTACTTC. The whole variable domain, remainder taken from reference TRBV18 and TRBJ2-7, is NAGVMQNPRHLVRRRGQEARLRCSPMKGHSHVYWYRQLPEEGLKFMVYLQKENIIDESGMPKERFSAEFPKEGPSILRIQQVVRGDSAAYFCASSPPGLGDTGPEYFGPGTRLTVT.

The gene calls are TRBV19 and TRBJ2-7; TRBD1 aligns across 9 bases. The CDR3 loop spans 14 amino acids. The germline CDR1 and CDR2 sequences are LNHDA and SQIVND (reference sequence). The junction had 5 bases not matched to a gene; V was cut back by 7 bases and J by 1 base. CDR3 coding DNA: TGTGCCAGTAAGCCGACAGGGGGGTCCTACGAGCAGTACTTC. Translating gives CASKPTGGSYEQYF. Full variable domain (outside the CDR3, taken from reference TRBV19 and TRBJ2-7): DGGITQSPKYLFRKEGQNVTLSCEQNLNHDAMYWYRQDPGQGLRLIYYSQIVNDFQKGDIAEGYSVSREKKESFPLTVTSAQKNPTAFYLCASKPTGGSYEQYFGPGTRLTVT.

J is TRBJ2-1 and V is TRBV3-1; TRBD2 agrees at 10 bases. V dropped 5 bases and J dropped 5; count of bases not matched to a gene: 6. CDR3 size: 15 residues. Germline V CDR1 and CDR2: LGHDT, YNNKEL (reference sequence). This chain's CDR3 is CASSALAGVHNEQFF. CDR3 DNA sequence: TGTGCCAGCAGCGCTCTAGCGGGAGTACACAATGAGCAGTTCTTC.

The chain employs TRBV7-2 and TRBJ2-3; D possibly matches TRBD1 or TRBD2 (5 bases each). Germline V gives CDR1 SGHTA, CDR2 FQGNSA. Trimming took 2 bases from V and 2 from J, leaving 14 bases between them. The CDR3 totals 16 residues. The CDR3 DNA reads as TGTGCCAGCAGCTTATATCGAGCAGGGACCACAGATACGCAGTATTTT. This translates into CASSLYRAGTTDTQYF.

The chain couples TRBV24-1 to TRBJ2-3; 7 nucleotides line up with TRBD1. Losses at the gene ends were 4 bases for V and 1 base for J; bases not matched to a gene: 7. Per the germline V gene, CDR1 is KGHDR and CDR2 is SFDVKD. This CDR3 comprises 16 residues. The CDR3 DNA reads TGTGCCACCAGTGACCCCAGGGGGAGTGGCACAGATACGCAGTATTTT. This sequence encodes CATSDPRGSGTDTQYF.

The V gene is TRBV29-1, the J gene TRBJ2-2; 7 nucleotides agree with TRBD1. The germline gives CDR1 SQVTM, CDR2 ANQGSEA. This CDR3 region has 15 residues. Losses at the gene ends were 8 bases for V and 5 bases for J; bases not matched to a gene: 14. The CDR3 protein is CSFYPGQRDTGELFF. The CDR3 bases are TGCAGCTTCTATCCGGGACAGCGAGATACCGGGGAGCTGTTTTTT.

This clonotype showed up just once. The chain uses TRBV11-2 and TRBJ2-7, with 12 bases matching TRBD2. The J segment lost 2 bases and the V segment lost 3 bases, leaving 5 bases of the junction unmatched. Germline V CDR1 and CDR2: SGHAT, FQNNGV. CDR3 length: 16 amino acids. The CDR3, as DNA: TGTGCCAGCAGCTTGGACCCTAGCGGGAGGGCCTACGAGCAGTACTTC. Translating it yields CASSLDPSGRAYEQYF.